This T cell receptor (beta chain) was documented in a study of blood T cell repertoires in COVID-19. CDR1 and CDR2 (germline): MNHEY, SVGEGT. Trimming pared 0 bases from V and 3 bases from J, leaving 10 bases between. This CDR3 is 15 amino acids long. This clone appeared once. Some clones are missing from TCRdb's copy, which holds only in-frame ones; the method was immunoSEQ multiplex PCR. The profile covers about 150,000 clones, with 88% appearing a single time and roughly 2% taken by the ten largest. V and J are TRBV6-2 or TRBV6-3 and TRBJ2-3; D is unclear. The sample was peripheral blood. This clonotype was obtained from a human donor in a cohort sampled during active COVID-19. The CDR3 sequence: CASSYSIWATDTQYF. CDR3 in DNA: TGTGCCAGCAGTTACTCGATTTGGGCGACAGATACGCAGTATTTT.